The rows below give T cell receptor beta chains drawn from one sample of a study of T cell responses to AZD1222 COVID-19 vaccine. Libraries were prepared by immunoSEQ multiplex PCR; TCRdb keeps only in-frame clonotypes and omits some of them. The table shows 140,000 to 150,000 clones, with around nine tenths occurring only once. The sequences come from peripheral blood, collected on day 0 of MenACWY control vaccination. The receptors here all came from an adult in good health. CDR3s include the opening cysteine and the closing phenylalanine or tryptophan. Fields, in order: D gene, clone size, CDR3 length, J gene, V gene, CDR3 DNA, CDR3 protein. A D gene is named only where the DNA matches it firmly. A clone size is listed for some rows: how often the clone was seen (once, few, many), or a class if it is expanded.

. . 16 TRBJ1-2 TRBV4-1 TGCGCCAGCAGCCAAGAAGTGATAGTCTCGTTCTATGGCTACACCTTC CASSQEVIVSFYGYTF
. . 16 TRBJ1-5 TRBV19 TGTGCCAGTAGACCCTTTGCTGGACGGAACAATCAGCCCCAGCATTTT CASRPFAGRNNQPQHF
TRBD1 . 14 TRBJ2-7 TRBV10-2 TGCGCCAGCAGTGGGGACAGGGGAATCTACGAGCAGTACTTC CASSGDRGIYEQYF
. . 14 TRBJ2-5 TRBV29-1 TGCAGCGTTGAAGTAGTAGCGGCCCAAGAGACCCAGTACTTC CSVEVVAAQETQYF
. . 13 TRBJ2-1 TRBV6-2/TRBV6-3 TGTGCCAGCAGTTACTCGAGATACAATGAGCAGTTCTTC CASSYSRYNEQFF
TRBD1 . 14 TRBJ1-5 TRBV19 TGTGCCAGTATGAACAGGGGATCGGTTCAGCCCCAGCATTTT CASMNRGSVQPQHF
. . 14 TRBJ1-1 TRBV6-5 TGTGCCAGCAGTTACAAAGGGGCGTTATCTGAAGCTTTCTTT CASSYKGALSEAFF
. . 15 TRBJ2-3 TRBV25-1 TGTGCCAGCAGTCCCCGGGCCCTAGAATCAGATACGCAGTATTTT CASSPRALESDTQYF
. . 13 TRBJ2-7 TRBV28 TGTGCCAGCAGTGGGGGAAGCTCCTACGAGCAGTACTTC CASSGGSSYEQYF
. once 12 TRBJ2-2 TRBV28 TGTGCCAGCAGGTCCGTCTCCGGGGAGCTGTTTTTT CASRSVSGELFF